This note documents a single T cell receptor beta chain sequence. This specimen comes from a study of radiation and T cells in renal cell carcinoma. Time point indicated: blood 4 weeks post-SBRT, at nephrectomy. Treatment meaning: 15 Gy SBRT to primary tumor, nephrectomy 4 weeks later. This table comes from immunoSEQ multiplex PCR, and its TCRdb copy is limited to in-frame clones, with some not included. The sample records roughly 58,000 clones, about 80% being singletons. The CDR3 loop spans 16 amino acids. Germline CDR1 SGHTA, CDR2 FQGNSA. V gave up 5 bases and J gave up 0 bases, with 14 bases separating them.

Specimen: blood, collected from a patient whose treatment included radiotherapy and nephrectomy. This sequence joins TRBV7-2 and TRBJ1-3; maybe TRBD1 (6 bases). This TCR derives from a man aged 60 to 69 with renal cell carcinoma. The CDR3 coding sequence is TGTGCCAGCAGCCCCCGGGACAACCTCTCTGGAAACACCATATATTTT. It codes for CASSPRDNLSGNTIYF.